This T cell receptor (beta chain) was recorded in a study of regulatory T cells in long-lasting Graves disease. Study as a whole: New Graves' disease cases had less than 3 months of antithyroid drugs.

Noted time point: newly diagnosed GD, antithyroid drugs for less than 3 months. PBMCs were the source of the RNA used for TCR sequencing. Guidelines of the American Thyroid Association were used to diagnose Graves' disease. This clonotype was detected ten times or more. Germline assignment: CDR1 DFQATT and CDR2 SNEGSKA (reference sequence). Trimming cost V 1 base and J 3 bases; bases outside gene matches: 4. This CDR3 region has 14 residues. HTBI primers from iRepertoire and Arm-PCR of CDR3 regions yielded the TCR beta libraries. In the original processing: Detected in the samples were over 60 TRBV and 15 or so TRBJ segments. TCRdb recomputed calls from the multiplex PCR reads with MiXCR, one row per CDR3 protein. Here the V and J calls rest on TCRdb's processing, not on the authors' analysis. The sample holds roughly 520,000 distinct CDR3 sequences, 9.5% to 15% seen once. The same data also went into a second study, on T cells in Graves' hyperthyroidism and ophthalmopathy.

The chain carries TRBV20-1 and TRBJ2-3; 7 positions agree with TRBD2. The source was peripheral blood mononuclear cells (PBMCs), collected at new diagnosis, from a patient treated with antithyroid drugs. The origin of this receptor is a woman aged 25 to 45 with Graves disease. The CDR3 bases are TGCAGTGCTAGAGTCGGGACTACAACAGATACGCAGTATTTT. This encodes CSARVGTTTDTQYF.